This T cell receptor (beta chain) was retrieved from a study of cytomegalovirus exposure and HLA in healthy donors. Overall study context: The same platform was used for the roughly 120 validation repertoires as for the roughly 700 first-cohort repertoires, as reported in a later analysis.

There are 15 residues in the CDR3. Germline V gene lookup returns CDR1 KGHSH and CDR2 LQKENI. With V trimmed by 3 bases and J by 7 bases, 7 bases remained unmatched. The table lists this clone with a count of one. TCRdb's table, derived via immunoSEQ multiplex PCR, lists solely in-frame clones and lacks some. The sample contains under 150,000 clones, roughly 90% of which appear only once. Sample: PBMCs. This chain links TRBV18 with TRBJ1-5; 9 nucleotides align to TRBD1. This TCR was recovered from a woman between 18 and 30 years old in good health and CMV-seronegative. The DNA of the CDR3 is TGTGCCAGCTCACCCGGGACAGGGAGGTACCAGCCCCAGCATTTT. Translated, it gives CASSPGTGRYQPQHF.